This section outlines one T cell receptor (beta chain) sequence together with its context. The CDR3 is 17 residues long. Germline trimming cut 4 bases from V and 2 bases from J; bases unmatched to any gene: 6. Germline V gene data show CDR1 as SGHNT and CDR2 as YENEEA. The study drew participants aged about 18 to 89 years from around 24 US areas. Participant-given clinical history determined each cohort assignment. The source of the sample is a study of blood T cell repertoires in COVID-19. TCRdb keeps only in-frame clones here, not all; method: immunoSEQ multiplex PCR. The sample holds some 300,000 clones; roughly 90% are singletons and the top ten take roughly a tenth.

The sequenced sample was PBMCs or T cells enriched from blood (not recorded which). This sequence joins TRBV11-3 and TRBJ1-3, with 12 nucleotides matching TRBD1. The receptor's source is a woman in her 30s who had recovered from COVID-19. The CDR3, as DNA: TGTGCCAGCAGCTCCGGGACAGGGGGCGATACTGGAAACACCATATATTTT. Encoded protein: CASSSGTGGDTGNTIYF.